This TCR beta chain was documented in a study of T cells in tumors after PD-1 blockade. Tumor or blood genomic DNA was sequenced, with inputs of roughly 550 ng to 6,500 ng. The V end lost 1 base, the J end lost 1 base, and 7 bases lay between the germline ends. The CDR3 sequence is 14 residues long. Germline V gives CDR1 KGHSH, CDR2 LQKENI. The data were produced by immunoSEQ multiplex PCR, yet TCRdb's version contains in-frame clones alone and is incomplete. Of approximately 47,000 clones in the sample, roughly 80% are singletons; the top ten hold approximately 4.1%. This sequence joins TRBV18 and TRBJ1-1; D remains unclear. The sequencing here drew on PBMCs, taken before anti-PD-1 treatment. This receptor was taken from a human donor with basal cell carcinoma. CDR3 DNA: TGTGCCAGCTCACCACAGGGCACGAACACTGAAGCTTTCTTT. It encodes CASSPQGTNTEAFF.